A selection of T cell receptor beta chains follows, all from one sample in a study of cytomegalovirus exposure and HLA in healthy donors. TCRdb's copy holds only in-frame clones and misses some; the assay was immunoSEQ multiplex PCR. The sample yields about 210,000 clones, under 85% seen once. Sequenced: PBMCs. The receptors shown here come from a woman aged 50 to 65 in good health and CMV-seropositive. Both conserved end residues are part of each CDR3. D genes are given only for firm matches. Some rows have no size entry. The others give once, few or many, or a class for an expanded clone.

>.|.|TRBJ1-1|TRBV11-3
TGTGCCAGCAGCCGAGACGGGGGGCGCGGAACTGAAGCTTTCTTT
CASSRDGGRGTEAFF
>.|.|TRBJ1-4|TRBV10-1
TGCGCCAGCAGTGAATCAGGAATCAGTGAAAAACTGTTTTTT
CASSESGISEKLFF
>.|TRBD1|TRBJ2-2|TRBV28
TGTGCCAGCAGTTTTAACCAGGGGGCGGTTGACGGGGAGCTGTTTTTT
CASSFNQGAVDGELFF
>.|TRBD2|TRBJ2-7|TRBV11-2
TGTGCCAGCAATCCCCTCGGGCTAGCGGGCGAGCAGTACTTC
CASNPLGLAGEQYF
>.|TRBD1|TRBJ1-4|TRBV19
TGTGCCAGTAGTACGGACAGGGGAGGTGAAAAACTGTTTTTT
CASSTDRGGEKLFF
>once|TRBD2|TRBJ2-2|TRBV7-3
TGTGCCAGCAGCCCAACGGTTTTAGCGGGGAGGGCCGGGGAGCTGTTTTTT
CASSPTVLAGRAGELFF
>.|.|TRBJ1-5|TRBV2
TGTGCCAGCGGGGCAGTTAGCAATCAGCCCCAGCATTTT
CASGAVSNQPQHF
>.|TRBD1|TRBJ2-3|TRBV5-1
TGCGCCAGCAGCCCGGTAGGGACAGGGCTTTCTACTACGCAGTATTTT
CASSPVGTGLSTTQYF
>many|.|TRBJ1-2|TRBV5-1
TGCGCCAGCAGCCTACAGGGAAATGGCTACACCTTC
CASSLQGNGYTF
>.|.|TRBJ2-7|TRBV14
TGTGCCAGCAGCGACCGTGGCAGGGCCTACGAGCAGTACTTC
CASSDRGRAYEQYF
>.|TRBD1|TRBJ1-2|TRBV18
TGTGCCAGCTCCCGCGGACAGGGGAACTATGGCTACACCTTC
CASSRGQGNYGYTF
>.|TRBD1|TRBJ1-1|TRBV6-6
TGTGCCAGCAGCCTGGGACAGGCTATCACCCAAGCTTTCTTT
CASSLGQAITQAFF
>.|.|TRBJ2-7|TRBV5-1
TGCGCCAGCAGCTCGTTCACAGGCCCCATGGGGGAGCAGTACTTC
CASSSFTGPMGEQYF
>.|.|TRBJ1-2|TRBV30
TGTGCCTGGAGTGTGCCAGGTAGAGGGTCCTATGGCTACACCTTC
CAWSVPGRGSYGYTF
>.|.|TRBJ1-5|TRBV7-2
TGTGCCAGCAGCTTTTTCACGGGGTTCCAGCCCCAGCATTTT
CASSFFTGFQPQHF
>.|.|TRBJ1-6|TRBV4-2
TGTGCCAGCAGCCAAGGCCCGGGAGGTGATTCACCCCTCCACTTT
CASSQGPGGDSPLHF
>.|.|TRBJ2-3|TRBV4-1
TGCGCCAGCAGCCAAGAACCCGAGGATACGCAGTATTTT
CASSQEPEDTQYF
>.|.|TRBJ1-5|TRBV28
TGTGCCAGCAGACAGGGTGGGGGTAGCAATCAGCCCCAGCATTTT
CASRQGGGSNQPQHF
>.|.|TRBJ2-1|TRBV4-1
TGCGCCAGCAGCCAAGTGTGGATGGGGCGCCGAAGCAAGACGCCCGGCAATGAGCAGTTCTTC
CASSQVWMGRRSKTPGNEQFF
>few|.|TRBJ1-5|TRBV2
TGTGCCAGCAGTCCAGACAGGTTCGGCAATCAGCCCCAGCATTTT
CASSPDRFGNQPQHF
>.|.|TRBJ2-5|TRBV11-3
TGTGCCAGCAGCTTAGGGGAGTCAGGGACCCAGTACTTC
CASSLGESGTQYF
>.|TRBD2|TRBJ2-3|TRBV6-1
TGTGCCAGCAGATCCAGCGGGGTTACGACCTATCCGCAGTATTTT
CASRSSGVTTYPQYF
>.|.|TRBJ2-2|TRBV5-4
TGTGCCAGCAGCCCTCACTACAACACCGGGGAGCTGTTTTTT
CASSPHYNTGELFF
>.|TRBD1|TRBJ1-1|TRBV5-1
TGCGCCAGCAGCTTGTCAGGGGGAACTGAAGCTTTCTTT
CASSLSGGTEAFF
>.|.|TRBJ2-1|TRBV30
TGTGCCATGCCAGGGCCAGAAACCTACAATGAGCAGTTCTTC
CAMPGPETYNEQFF
>.|TRBD1|TRBJ1-2|TRBV5-5
TGTGCCAGCAGCATGGACAGGGGCGTCTATGGCTACACCTTC
CASSMDRGVYGYTF
>few|TRBD2|TRBJ2-7|TRBV2
TGTGCCAGCATGTTAAGCGGGGGGACCTCCTACGAGCAGTACTTC
CASMLSGGTSYEQYF
>.|TRBD2|TRBJ2-5|TRBV28
TGTGCCAGCAGTTTTGCGACTAGCGGGGGGCAAGAGACCCAGTACTTC
CASSFATSGGQETQYF
>.|.|TRBJ1-2|TRBV11-1
TGTGCCAGCAGCCTCATACCAGACGGTCCGGGCTATGGCTACACCTTC
CASSLIPDGPGYGYTF
>once|.|TRBJ2-5|TRBV18
TGTGCCAGCTCACTTAGGCTAGCCCAAGAGACCCAGTACTTC
CASSLRLAQETQYF
>.|.|TRBJ1-6|TRBV10-3
TGTGCCATCGGAGGGGGGGGAGGTTCACCCCTCCACTTT
CAIGGGGGSPLHF
>.|.|TRBJ1-2|TRBV6-6
TGTGCCAGCAGTTACGGACGGCGGGACTATGGCTACACCTTC
CASSYGRRDYGYTF
>.|TRBD1|TRBJ2-7|TRBV18
TGTGCCAGCTCACGCAACCGGGACAGGAACCTTTACGAGCAGTACTTC
CASSRNRDRNLYEQYF
>.|TRBD2|TRBJ2-2|TRBV2
TGTGCCAGCAGTGAAGCGCCTAGCGGGGGGAGGACCGGGGAGCTGTTTTTT
CASSEAPSGGRTGELFF
>.|TRBD1|TRBJ2-5|TRBV5-4
TGTGCCAGCAGCCCAACAGGGGGTCAGGGAGAGACCCAGTACTTC
CASSPTGGQGETQYF
>.|TRBD2|TRBJ2-1|TRBV7-9
TGTGCCAGCAGCGGCGGGGGGGCCAATGAGCAGTTCTTC
CASSGGGANEQFF
>.|.|TRBJ1-6|TRBV28
TGTGCCAGCAGCGAGCCCCTCCACTTT
CASSEPLHF
>.|TRBD1|TRBJ2-3|TRBV27
TGTGCCAGCAGTTTCGTCTGGGACAGTAGCACAGATACGCAGTATTTT
CASSFVWDSSTDTQYF
>few|.|TRBJ1-1|TRBV6-5
TGTGCCAGCAGTTACTCGGGCAGCCCGAACACTGAAGCTTTCTTT
CASSYSGSPNTEAFF
>.|TRBD1|TRBJ2-5|TRBV7-6
TGTGCCAGCAGCCATTCTATGACAGGGGAAGAGACCCAGTACTTC
CASSHSMTGEETQYF
>.|TRBD1|TRBJ2-7|TRBV5-1
TGCGCCAGCAGCTTGGTTGGTACCGGGACAGGGTCCGTCGAGCAGTACTTC
CASSLVGTGTGSVEQYF
>.|TRBD1|TRBJ2-5|TRBV5-4
TGTGCCAGCAGCTTGGCCCGCGACAGGGTTGGAGAGACCCAGTACTTC
CASSLARDRVGETQYF
>.|.|TRBJ2-7|TRBV21-1
TGTGCCAGCAGCAGAGGGACAGGGGGCTTTTACGAGCAGTACTTC
CASSRGTGGFYEQYF
>.|.|TRBJ2-2|TRBV4-3
TGCGCCAGCAGCCAAGACGGCAGGGGAAGATGGACCGGGGAGCTGTTTTTT
CASSQDGRGRWTGELFF
>.|.|TRBJ2-1|TRBV7-9
TGTGCCAGCAGCTTAGTGCCGCCCGCGTATTTTGAGGACAATGAGCAGTTCTTC
CASSLVPPAYFEDNEQFF